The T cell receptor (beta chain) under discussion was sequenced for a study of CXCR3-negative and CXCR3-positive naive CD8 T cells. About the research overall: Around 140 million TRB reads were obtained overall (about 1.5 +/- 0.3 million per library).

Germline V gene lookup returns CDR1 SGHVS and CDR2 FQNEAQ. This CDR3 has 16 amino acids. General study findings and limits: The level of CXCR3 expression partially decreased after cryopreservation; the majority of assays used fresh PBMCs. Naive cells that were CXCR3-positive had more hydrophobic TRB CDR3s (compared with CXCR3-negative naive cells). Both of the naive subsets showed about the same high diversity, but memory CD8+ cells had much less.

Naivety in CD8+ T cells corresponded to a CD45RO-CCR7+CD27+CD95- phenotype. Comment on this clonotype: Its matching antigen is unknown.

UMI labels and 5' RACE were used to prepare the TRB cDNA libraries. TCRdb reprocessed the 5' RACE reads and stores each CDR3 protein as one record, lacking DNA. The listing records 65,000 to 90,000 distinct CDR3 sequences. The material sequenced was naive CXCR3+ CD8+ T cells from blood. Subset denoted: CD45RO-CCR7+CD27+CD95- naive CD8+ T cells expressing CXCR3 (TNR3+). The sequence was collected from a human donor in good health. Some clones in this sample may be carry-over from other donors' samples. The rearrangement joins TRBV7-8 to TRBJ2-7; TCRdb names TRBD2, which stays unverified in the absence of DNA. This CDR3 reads CASSLAALAKGSEQYF.